Below are 6 T cell receptor gamma chains sequenced from a single sample in a study of γδ T cells in repeated Plasmodium falciparum infection. TCRdb reapplied CATT to the multiplex PCR reads. The sample lists around 24,000 gamma-chain clones, under 3% occurring once. Flow sorting of PBMC yielded separate Vgamma9/Vdelta2+ and Vdelta2-negative gammadelta T cell populations for bulk repertoire analysis. Sequenced: gamma-delta T cells from blood. These receptors were obtained from a pool of human donors (malaria-infected and uninfected, not separated).

Turning to this clone: The protein recorded in TCRdb matches a much larger clone and deviates from this DNA's translation at residue 6, suggesting a read error; the protein here is obtained by translating the DNA. The V and J genes are TRGV9 and TRGJ1 or TRGJ2. The J gene, left out of TCRdb, was set here by checking the DNA against germline. The germline CDR1 and CDR2 sequences are GITISATS and ISYDGTV (reference sequence). With V trimmed by 2 bases and J by 8 bases, 9 bases remained unmatched. This CDR3 has 13 amino acids. Here the CDR3 DNA reads TGTGCCTTGTGGGAGGCGTTGTTGGATAAGAAACTCTTT. Protein: CALWEALLDKKLF.

This clone was counted only a few times. TCRdb assigns this DNA the protein of a much larger clone, which departs from its translation at residue 11; this likely reflects a read error, and the protein shown comes from translating the DNA. V usage is TRGV9 and J usage is TRGJ1 or TRGJ2. Here the J gene came from matching the DNA to germline, since TCRdb omits it. Germline V CDR1 and CDR2: GITISATS, ISYDGTV (reference sequence). The CDR3 contains 14 residues. CDR3 nucleotide sequence: TGTGCCTTGTGGGAGGTCCAAGGTTATTATAGGAAACTCTTT. It specifies CALWEVQGYYRKLF.

This clone was seen more than once but under ten times. A far larger clone is one base from this, pointing to a likely read error. The same CDR3 can be traced to other DNA sequences in this sample. The chain couples TRGV4 to TRGJP2. TCRdb records no J gene; here it was assigned by comparing the DNA to germline. The V gene end was trimmed by 5 bases and the J gene end by 8 bases; junction bases not matched to a gene: 11. The CDR3 is 14 amino acids. Germline lookup yields CDR1 EGSTGY and CDR2 YDSYTSSV. For the CDR3, the DNA is TGTGCCACCTGGGCCCCAGCTAAGGATTGGATCAAGACGTTT. This encodes CATWAPAKDWIKTF.

As concerns this clone: TCRdb has a much larger clone's protein, which differs at residue 10 from the translation of this DNA, likely because of a read error; what is shown is the protein translated from the DNA. The J gene is TRGJP, the V gene TRGV9. Germline CDR1 is GITISATS and CDR2 is ISYDGTV (reference sequence). The CDR3 covers 17 residues. The CDR3 DNA reads as TGTGCCTTGTGGGAAGGAAAACAAGAGATGGGCAAAAAAATCAAGGTATTT. Translation: CALWEGKQEMGKKIKVF.

In its sample, this clone was seen a few times. A far larger clone is one nucleotide away, so this likely arose from a read error. The DNA is omitted, as the CDR3 cannot be located on it reliably, and the CDR3 follows TCRdb's listing. The J gene is uncalled and the V gene is TRGV9. Termini included, the CDR3 measures 31 amino acids. CDR1 is GITISATS, CDR2 ISYDGTV, per germline (reference sequence). The chain's CDR3 is CALWEAIIIRNSLAVEQHLLSQVSIGRIQHF.

Concerning this clone: A read error is the likely source, as a far larger clone sits one nucleotide away. Additional DNA sequences in this sample encode the identical CDR3. The J segment was not called; the V segment is TRGV9. The germline CDR1 and CDR2 sequences are GITISATS and ISYDGTV (reference sequence). This CDR3 is built from 13 residues. As DNA, the CDR3 is TGTGCCTTGTGGGAGCCTGAAACTTATAAAAAACTCTTT. Translation: CALWEPETYKKLF.